This passage covers 22 T cell receptor beta chains from one sample sequenced in a study of radiotherapy plus CTLA-4 blockade in lung cancer (dated by TCRdb to 2016 to 2019). Libraries were built with the immunoSEQ multiplex PCR assay. In its TCRdb copy, this immuneACCESS table keeps in-frame sequences only and misses some clones. Where compared with another copy, unresolved V genes explain less than half of these, and the others have no known cause. The sample yields approximately 14,000 clones; around 72% were counted once. The top ten clonotypes cover 46% of the sample. This specimen was peripheral blood, taken from a patient treated with radiotherapy plus ipilimumab. The receptors were sampled from a human donor with non-small cell lung cancer whose response to radiotherapy plus ipilimumab could not be evaluated.

This clone was counted between two and nine times. CDR3: CASSLGAGPGELFF. The DNA of the CDR3 is TGTGCCAGCAGCTTGGGGGCTGGGCCCGGGGAGCTGTTTTTT. The rearrangement uses TRBV5-4 and TRBJ2-2; no definite D call. CDR3 length equals 14 residues. The germline gives CDR1 SGHNT, CDR2 YYREEE (reference sequence). V gave up 0 bases and J gave up 6 bases, with 9 bases separating them.

As concerns this clone: Different DNA sequences within this sample yield the same CDR3. This chain connects TRBV5-4 to TRBJ1-3; 8 positions match TRBD1. The CDR3 covers 16 residues. V was pared by 4 bases and J by 0 bases, with 6 bases of the junction left unmatched. Germline V gene data show CDR1 as SGHNT and CDR2 as YYREEE (reference sequence). The CDR3 region is CASSRPTGDSGNTIYF. In DNA form, the CDR3 reads TGTGCCAGCAGCCGGCCGACAGGGGACTCTGGAAACACCATATATTTT.

The chain has TRBV14 and TRBJ2-6; D is unresolved. The ends were cut back, 2 bases at V and 2 bases at J, with 7 bases in the middle. CDR3 length equals 15 residues. Germline V gives CDR1 SGHDN, CDR2 FVKESK. CDR3 sequence (DNA): TGTGCCAGCAGCCAAACAGATGCTGGGGCCAACGTCCTGACTTTC. Its protein is CASSQTDAGANVLTF.

The chain recombines TRBV25-1 with TRBJ1-2, with unresolved D. Deletions cut 8 bases from V and 6 bases from J, with 22 bases between. Germline V gene data show CDR1 as MGHDK and CDR2 as SYGVNS. The CDR3 is 15 residues long. The CDR3 region has the DNA TGTGCCAGCCGCGGGGATCCCGTCGCACTTGATGGCTACACCTTC. It encodes CASRGDPVALDGYTF.

This chain's CDR3 is CASSERDSGAFF. Written as DNA, the CDR3 is TGTGCCAGCAGTGAACGAGACTCTGGGGCTTTCTTT. The gene calls are TRBV6-1 and TRBJ1-1; D gene uncertain. V was cut by 2 bases and J by 11 bases, with 12 bases left in between. There are 12 residues in the CDR3. CDR1 and CDR2 from the germline V gene are MNHNS and SASEGT.

The chain employs TRBV27 and TRBJ2-5; a possible D gene is TRBD2 (6 bases). The J call may be incorrect, as the DNA end agrees better with TRBJ2-7. This CDR3 has 16 residues. The germline CDR1 and CDR2 sequences are MNHEY and SMNVEV (reference sequence). The CDR3 region has the DNA TGTGCCAGCAGTAGTGATGGTGACGGGAGCTCCTACGAGCAGTACTTC. This encodes CASSSDGDGSSYEQYF.

This clone appeared a single time. The chain recombines TRBV5-6 with TRBJ2-5; TRBD2 might be the D (7 bases). Trimming took off 3 bases at V and 2 bases at J, with 20 bases between the two ends. Germline values: CDR1 SGHDT, CDR2 YYEEEE. The CDR3 is 17 amino acids. The CDR3 DNA reads as TGTGCCAGCAGCTACTTAGTCGGGGGGCCTGTTCAAGAGACCCAGTACTTC. This codes for CASSYLVGGPVQETQYF.

The rearrangement links TRBV27 to TRBJ2-2, with 7 bases aligning to TRBD1. The germline CDR1 and CDR2 sequences are MNHEY and SMNVEV (reference sequence). This CDR3 region has 11 residues. The V gene end was trimmed by 8 bases and the J gene end by 6 bases; junction bases not matched to a gene: 0. For the CDR3, the DNA is TGTGCCAGCCAGGGGGCCGGGGAGCTGTTTTTT. Translating gives CASQGAGELFF.

This chain connects TRBV19 to TRBJ1-2; no firm D call. The germline V and J ends were trimmed by 3 bases and 6 bases, with 11 bases remaining between them. The germline V gene has CDR1 LNHDA and CDR2 SQIVND (reference sequence). The CDR3 runs 13 residues. CDR3 nucleotide sequence: TGTGCCAGTAGTATTAATACGAGAGATGGCTACACCTTC. The encoded protein is CASSINTRDGYTF. The variable domain in full, completed from reference TRBV19 and TRBJ1-2, reads DGGITQSPKYLFRKEGQNVTLSCEQNLNHDAMYWYRQDPGQGLRLIYYSQIVNDFQKGDIAEGYSVSREKKESFPLTVTSAQKNPTAFYLCASSINTRDGYTFGSGTRLTVV.

The chain recombines TRBV6-6 with TRBJ1-1; D ambiguous. From germline, CDR1 is MNHNY and CDR2 SVGAGI (reference sequence). This CDR3 region has 15 residues. Trimming cost V 2 bases and J 4 bases, with 14 bases left between them. The CDR3 nucleotides read TGTGCCAGCAGTTACGACCTCGGGGTGGGCACTGAAGCTTTCTTT. It translates to CASSYDLGVGTEAFF.

CDR3 DNA: TGTGCCAGCAGCCAATACCAGGGTTCACCCCTCCACTTT. Protein product: CASSQYQGSPLHF. The chain combines TRBV4-2 with TRBJ1-6; a weak D match, TRBD1 (5 bases). CDR1 is LGHNA, CDR2 YNFKEQ, per germline. V lost 2 bases, J lost 9 bases, and 8 bases lay in between. CDR3 size: 13 residues.

V is TRBV6-1 and J is TRBJ2-7; 10 positions agree with TRBD2. CDR1 and CDR2 from the germline V gene are MNHNS and SASEGT. This CDR3 region has 14 residues. V was pared by 1 base and J by 4 bases, with 1 base of the junction left unmatched. The CDR3 loop reads CASSEGTSGYEQYV. CDR3 sequence (DNA): TGTGCCAGCAGTGAAGGGACTAGCGGATACGAGCAGTACGTC.

The chain employs TRBV30 and TRBJ2-2; 7 nucleotides align to TRBD2. The CDR3 runs 14 residues. After removal of 0 bases from V and 6 bases from J, the junction contained 4 bases not matched to a gene. Germline CDR1 and CDR2: GTSNPN and SVGIG (reference sequence). DNA of the CDR3: TGTGCCTGGAGTGTATTGGGGAGGGCCGGGGAGCTGTTTTTT. It is translated as CAWSVLGRAGELFF.

V is TRBV6-1 and J is TRBJ1-6; D gene ambiguous. CDR1 is MNHNS, CDR2 SASEGT, per germline. The CDR3 contains 13 residues. Trimming pared 3 bases from V and 8 bases from J, leaving 8 bases between. CDR3 nucleotides: TGTGCCAGCAGTGATGGCGGGCATTCACCCCTCCACTTT. It codes for CASSDGGHSPLHF.

The J gene is TRBJ1-1, the V gene TRBV18; D possibly corresponds to TRBD1 (5 bases). Trimming shortened V by 6 bases and J by 0 bases, and 17 bases separated the two germline ends. CDR1 KGHSH and CDR2 LQKENI come from the germline V gene. The CDR3 is 16 amino acids. CDR3 bases: TGTGCCAGCTCCTCCCGGGTGAGGGACTTGAACACTGAAGCTTTCTTT. This translates into CASSSRVRDLNTEAFF.

The V gene is TRBV7-2, the J gene TRBJ1-2; D remains unclear. With 5 bases removed from V and 1 base from J, the gap between germline ends came to 11 bases. Germline CDR1 is SGHTA and CDR2 is FQGNSA. The CDR3 is made up of 14 amino acids. The CDR3 DNA sequence: TGTGCCAGCAGCCCCCGCGCGGGTAACTATGGCTACACCTTC. Encoded protein: CASSPRAGNYGYTF.

The chain employs TRBV5-8 and TRBJ2-1, with D possibly matching TRBD1 (6 bases). This CDR3 is 16 amino acids long. V lost 5 bases and J lost 0, with 15 bases in between. CDR1 SGHTS and CDR2 YDEGEE come from the germline V gene. CDR3 sequence reads: CASSAFGTHSYNEQFF. For the CDR3, the DNA is TGTGCCAGCAGTGCCTTCGGGACACACTCCTACAATGAGCAGTTCTTC. The variable domain in full, completed from reference TRBV5-8 and TRBJ2-1, reads EAGVTQSPTHLIKTRGQQATLRCSPISGHTSVYWYQQALGLGLQFLLWYDEGEERNRGNFPPRFSGRQFPNYSSELNVNALELEDSALYLCASSAFGTHSYNEQFFGPGTRLTVL.

The V gene is TRBV30, the J gene TRBJ2-7; no clear D gene. CDR3 length: 12 residues. Trimming took 1 base from V and 1 from J, leaving 5 bases between them. Germline V gives CDR1 GTSNPN, CDR2 SVGIG (reference sequence). The CDR3 protein is CAWSGQSYEQYF. DNA of the CDR3: TGTGCCTGGAGTGGGCAGTCCTACGAGCAGTACTTC.

CDR3: CASSVRGLAGRETQYF. The CDR3 DNA follows: TGTGCCAGCAGCGTGCGGGGACTAGCGGGGAGGGAGACCCAGTACTTC. The chain employs TRBV9 and TRBJ2-5; 13 bases agree with TRBD2. Germline trimming cut 2 bases from V and 5 bases from J; bases unmatched to any gene: 6. CDR3 length: 16 amino acids. Per the germline V gene, CDR1 is SGDLS and CDR2 is YYNGEE.

On this clone: The junction departs from the called germline gene at one end, perhaps through a read error. The chain uses TRBV7-7 and TRBJ2-7, with TRBD2 matching 11 bases. The CDR3 runs 14 residues. The germline gives CDR1 SSHAT, CDR2 FNYEAQ (reference sequence). This chain's CDR3 is CASSPGTSGYEQYF. As DNA, the CDR3 is TGTGCTAGCAGCCCCGGGACTAGCGGCTACGAGCAGTACTTC.

The J gene is TRBJ2-7, the V gene TRBV19; a possible D gene is TRBD2 (5 bases). V lost 1 base, J lost 5 bases, and 12 bases lay in between. The CDR3 spans 14 residues. Looked up from germline, CDR1 is LNHDA and CDR2 is SQIVND (reference sequence). As DNA, the CDR3 is TGTGCCAGTAGTATAGTACGGGGTATTGACGAGCAGTACTTC. Its translation is CASSIVRGIDEQYF. The full variable domain, its missing parts supplied by reference TRBV19 and TRBJ2-7, is DGGITQSPKYLFRKEGQNVTLSCEQNLNHDAMYWYRQDPGQGLRLIYYSQIVNDFQKGDIAEGYSVSREKKESFPLTVTSAQKNPTAFYLCASSIVRGIDEQYFGPGTRLTVT.

This clone was detected a few times. The identical CDR3 is also encoded by other nucleotide sequences in the sample. This chain joins TRBV7-9 and TRBJ2-3; 8 bases fit TRBD1. The ends lost 5 bases at V and 4 bases at J; junction bases unmatched: 5. CDR3 length: 14 amino acids. The germline V gene encodes CDR1 SEHNR and CDR2 FQNEAQ (reference sequence). Here the CDR3 DNA reads TGTGCCAGCAGCCTTGGACAGGGCCCAGATACGCAGTATTTT. It codes for CASSLGQGPDTQYF.